This TCR beta chain was sequenced in a study of cytomegalovirus exposure and HLA in healthy donors. Primers: 60 Vbeta forward and 13 Jbeta reverse. The table came from immunoSEQ multiplex PCR; TCRdb's copy has only in-frame clones and leaves some out. The sample contains 160,000 or so clones, approximately 74% of which appear only once. Sequencing was carried out using PBMCs. This TCR came from a woman under 40 in good health and CMV-seronegative.

CDR3: CASSLARGSETQYF. The CDR3, as DNA: TGTGCCAGCAGCTTAGCACGGGGGTCAGAGACCCAGTACTTC. The gene calls are TRBV11-2 and TRBJ2-5, with D possibly matching TRBD2 (6 bases). The CDR3 is 14 residues long. V was shortened by 1 base and J by 4 bases, with 10 bases between the two germline ends. Germline-derived CDR1 and CDR2 are SGHAT and FQNNGV. Drawing the rest from reference TRBV11-2 and TRBJ2-5, the complete variable domain is EAGVAQSPRYKIIEKRQSVAFWCNPISGHATLYWYQQILGQGPKLLIQFQNNGVVDDSQLPKDRFSAERLKGVDSTLKIQPAKLEDSAVYLCASSLARGSETQYFGPGTRLLVL.